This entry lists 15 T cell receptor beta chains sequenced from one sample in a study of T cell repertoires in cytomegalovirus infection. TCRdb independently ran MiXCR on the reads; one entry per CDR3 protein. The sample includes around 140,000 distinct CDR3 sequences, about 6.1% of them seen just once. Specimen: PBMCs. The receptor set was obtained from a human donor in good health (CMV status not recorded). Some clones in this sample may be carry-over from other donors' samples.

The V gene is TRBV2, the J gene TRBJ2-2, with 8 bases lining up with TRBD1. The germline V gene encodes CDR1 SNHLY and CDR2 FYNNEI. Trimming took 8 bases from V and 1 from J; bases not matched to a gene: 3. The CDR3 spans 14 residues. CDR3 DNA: TGTGCCAGCCATGACAGGGGGAACACCGGGGAGCTGTTTTTT. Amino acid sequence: CASHDRGNTGELFF.

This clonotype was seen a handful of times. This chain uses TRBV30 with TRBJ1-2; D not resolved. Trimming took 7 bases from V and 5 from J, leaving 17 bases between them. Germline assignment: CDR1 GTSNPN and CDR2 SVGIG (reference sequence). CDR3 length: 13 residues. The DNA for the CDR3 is TGTGCCTTTCCTAACTCAGGAGATTATGGCTACACCTTC. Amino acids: CAFPNSGDYGYTF.

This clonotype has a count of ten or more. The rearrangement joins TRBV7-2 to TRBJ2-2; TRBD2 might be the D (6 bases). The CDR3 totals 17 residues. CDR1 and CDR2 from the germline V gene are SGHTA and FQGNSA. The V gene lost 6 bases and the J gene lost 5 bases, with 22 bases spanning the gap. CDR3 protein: CASSPLGRTTTTGELFF. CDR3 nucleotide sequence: TGTGCCAGCAGTCCCCTGGGGCGGACTACCACGACCGGGGAGCTGTTTTTT.

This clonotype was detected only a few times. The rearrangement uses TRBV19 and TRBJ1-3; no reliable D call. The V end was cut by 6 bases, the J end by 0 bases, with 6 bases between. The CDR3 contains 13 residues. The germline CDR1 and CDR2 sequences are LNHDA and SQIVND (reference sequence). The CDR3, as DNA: TGTGCCAGTAGATACAGCTCTGGAAACACCATATATTTT. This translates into CASRYSSGNTIYF. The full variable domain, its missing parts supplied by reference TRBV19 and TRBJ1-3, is DGGITQSPKYLFRKEGQNVTLSCEQNLNHDAMYWYRQDPGQGLRLIYYSQIVNDFQKGDIAEGYSVSREKKESFPLTVTSAQKNPTAFYLCASRYSSGNTIYFGEGSWLTVV.

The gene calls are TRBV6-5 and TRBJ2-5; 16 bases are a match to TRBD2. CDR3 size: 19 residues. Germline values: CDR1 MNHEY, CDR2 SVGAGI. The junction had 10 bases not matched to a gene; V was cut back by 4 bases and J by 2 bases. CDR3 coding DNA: TGTGCCAGCAGTTCTCCGGGACTAGCGGGGGGGAGGGGACAAGAGACCCAGTACTTC. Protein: CASSSPGLAGGRGQETQYF.

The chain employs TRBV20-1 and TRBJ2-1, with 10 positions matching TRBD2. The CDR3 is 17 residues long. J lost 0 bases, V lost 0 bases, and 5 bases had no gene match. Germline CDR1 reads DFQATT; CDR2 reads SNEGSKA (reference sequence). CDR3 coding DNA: TGCAGTGCTAGAGATGACGGACTAGCGGACTCCTACAATGAGCAGTTCTTC. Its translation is CSARDDGLADSYNEQFF.

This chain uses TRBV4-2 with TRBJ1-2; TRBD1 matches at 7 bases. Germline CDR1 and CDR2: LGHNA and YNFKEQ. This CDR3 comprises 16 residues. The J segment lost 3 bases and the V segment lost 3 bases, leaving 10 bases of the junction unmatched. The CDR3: CASSQTQTGLDYGYTF. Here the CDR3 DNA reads TGTGCCAGCAGCCAGACCCAGACAGGGCTCGACTATGGCTACACCTTC.

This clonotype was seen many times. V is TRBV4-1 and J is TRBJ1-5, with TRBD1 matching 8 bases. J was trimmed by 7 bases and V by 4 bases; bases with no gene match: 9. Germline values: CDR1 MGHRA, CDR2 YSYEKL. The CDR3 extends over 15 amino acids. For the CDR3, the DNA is TGCGCCAGCAGCCCCGACAGGGGTTTTGAACAGCCCCAGCATTTT. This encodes CASSPDRGFEQPQHF.

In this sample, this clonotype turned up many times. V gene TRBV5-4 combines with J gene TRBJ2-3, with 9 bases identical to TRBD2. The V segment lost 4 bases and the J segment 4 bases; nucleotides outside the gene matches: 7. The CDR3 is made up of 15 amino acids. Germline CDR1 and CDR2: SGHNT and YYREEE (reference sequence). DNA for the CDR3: TGTGCCAGCAGCCCGGGACTAGCCCCGTCAGATACGCAGTATTTT. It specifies CASSPGLAPSDTQYF.

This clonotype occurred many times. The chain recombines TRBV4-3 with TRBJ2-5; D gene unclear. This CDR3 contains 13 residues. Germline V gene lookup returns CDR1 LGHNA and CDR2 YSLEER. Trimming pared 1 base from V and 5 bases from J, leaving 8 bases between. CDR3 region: CASSQGGTETQYF. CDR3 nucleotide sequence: TGCGCCAGCAGCCAAGGGGGTACGGAGACCCAGTACTTC.

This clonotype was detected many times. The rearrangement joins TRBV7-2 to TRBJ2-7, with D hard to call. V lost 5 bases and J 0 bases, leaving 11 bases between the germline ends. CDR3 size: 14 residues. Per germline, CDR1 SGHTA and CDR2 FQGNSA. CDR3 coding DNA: TGTGCCAGCAGCCGTCAACCGGACTCCTACGAGCAGTACTTC. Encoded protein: CASSRQPDSYEQYF. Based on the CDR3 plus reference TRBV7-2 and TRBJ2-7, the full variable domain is GAGVSQSPSNKVTEKGKDVELRCDPISGHTALYWYRQSLGQGLEFLIYFQGNSAPDKSGLPSDRFSAERTGGSVSTLTIQRTQQEDSAVYLCASSRQPDSYEQYFGPGTRLTVT.

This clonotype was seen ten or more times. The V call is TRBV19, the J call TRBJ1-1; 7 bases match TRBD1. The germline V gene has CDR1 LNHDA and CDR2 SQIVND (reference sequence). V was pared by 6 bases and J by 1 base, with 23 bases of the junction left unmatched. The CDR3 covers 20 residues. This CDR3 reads CASSMPPLVQGVSWNTEAFF. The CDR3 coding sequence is TGTGCCAGTAGCATGCCCCCCCTAGTCCAGGGGGTCTCTTGGAACACTGAAGCTTTCTTT.

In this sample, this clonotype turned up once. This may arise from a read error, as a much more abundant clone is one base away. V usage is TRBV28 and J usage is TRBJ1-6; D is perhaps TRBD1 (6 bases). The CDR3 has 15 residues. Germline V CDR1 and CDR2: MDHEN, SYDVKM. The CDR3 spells CASCFGGGINSPLHF. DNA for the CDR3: TGTGCCAGCTGTTTTGGAGGGGGGATTAATTCACCCCTCCACTTT.

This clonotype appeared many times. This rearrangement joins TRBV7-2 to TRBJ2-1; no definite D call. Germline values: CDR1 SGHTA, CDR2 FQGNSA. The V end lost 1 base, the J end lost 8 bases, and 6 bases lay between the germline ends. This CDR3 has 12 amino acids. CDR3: CASSLVADEQFF. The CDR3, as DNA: TGTGCCAGCAGCTTAGTGGCCGATGAGCAGTTCTTC.

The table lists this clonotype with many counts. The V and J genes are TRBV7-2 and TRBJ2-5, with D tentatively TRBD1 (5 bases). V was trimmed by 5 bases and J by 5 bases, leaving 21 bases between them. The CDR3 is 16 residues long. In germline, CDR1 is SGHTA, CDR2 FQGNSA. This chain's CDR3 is CASSPFGRIKGETQYF. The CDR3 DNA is TGTGCCAGCAGCCCTTTCGGGCGGATAAAGGGGGAGACCCAGTACTTC.